These 14 T cell receptor beta chains came from one sample sequenced in a study of blood T cell repertoires in COVID-19. TCRdb's copy holds only in-frame clones and misses some; the assay was immunoSEQ multiplex PCR. The sample lists 100,000 to 150,000 clones, around 70% seen once, with roughly 5% in the top ten. Specimen: peripheral blood. The receptors shown here come from a man aged 55 to 70 with acute or convalescent COVID-19.

The gene calls are TRBV4-1 and TRBJ1-1; 10 positions agree with TRBD1. This CDR3 comprises 18 residues. J lost 5 bases, V lost 1 base, and 13 bases had no gene match. Germline CDR1 MGHRA, CDR2 YSYEKL. The CDR3: CASSQAGQGFGGGTEAFF. CDR3 coding DNA: TGCGCCAGCAGCCAAGCGGGACAGGGGTTTGGCGGGGGGACTGAAGCTTTCTTT.

The rearrangement uses TRBV6-6 and TRBJ1-1; TRBD1 is a possible D gene (6 bases). Looked up from germline, CDR1 is MNHNY and CDR2 is SVGAGI (reference sequence). The length of the CDR3 is 14 residues. The V gene lost 6 bases and the J gene lost 7 bases, with 18 bases spanning the gap. The CDR3 reads CASSKDRYLGEAFF. CDR3 coding DNA: TGTGCCAGCAGCAAAGACAGGTACCTTGGTGAAGCTTTCTTT.

The V gene is TRBV19, the J gene TRBJ1-5, with TRBD1 identical over 8 bases. The V gene's germline CDR1 is LNHDA and CDR2 SQIVND (reference sequence). The CDR3 contains 13 residues. Unmatched junction bases numbered 3, after V lost 7 bases and J lost 4 bases. The CDR3, as DNA: TGTGCCAGTACCTGGGACAGGAATCAGCCCCAGCATTTT. Encoded protein: CASTWDRNQPQHF.

The V gene is TRBV30, the J gene TRBJ1-4, with a tentative D call TRBD1 (5 bases). V gave up 2 bases and J gave up 2 bases, with 9 bases separating them. The V gene's germline CDR1 is GTSNPN and CDR2 SVGIG (reference sequence). The CDR3 is made up of 14 amino acids. The chain's CDR3 is CAWSPGGTNEKLFF. The CDR3 bases are TGTGCCTGGAGTCCGGGGGGTACTAATGAAAAACTGTTTTTT.

The chain carries TRBV5-1 and TRBJ2-7, with D tentatively TRBD2 (5 bases). V was pared by 0 bases and J by 2 bases, with 15 bases between. From germline, CDR1 is SGHRS and CDR2 YFSETQ. The CDR3 loop spans 16 amino acids. CDR3 residues: CASSLGRRSQPYEQYF. The CDR3 DNA follows: TGCGCCAGCAGCTTGGGGAGGAGATCCCAGCCCTACGAGCAGTACTTC.

The chain has TRBV5-6 and TRBJ1-2; 10 positions match TRBD1. The CDR3 is made up of 15 amino acids. The V gene end was trimmed by 1 base and the J gene end by 8 bases; junction bases not matched to a gene: 8. Germline CDR1 and CDR2: SGHDT and YYEEEE. CDR3 protein: CASSLYRGTGDGYTF. For the CDR3, the DNA is TGTGCCAGCAGCTTGTATCGAGGGACAGGGGACGGCTACACCTTC.

The chain is built from TRBV7-9 and TRBJ2-5; D may be TRBD2 (5 bases). The CDR3 covers 12 residues. Germline assignment: CDR1 SEHNR and CDR2 FQNEAQ (reference sequence). V lost 4 bases and J 10 bases, leaving 13 bases between the germline ends. CDR3 bases: TGTGCCAGCAGCTCCAGCCGTGGACTCCAGTACTTC. It codes for CASSSSRGLQYF.

The chain joins TRBV6-5 to TRBJ2-7, with TRBD1 matching 10 bases. Germline CDR1 MNHEY, CDR2 SVGAGI. The CDR3 length is 14 residues. V gave up 9 bases and J gave up 4 bases; unmatched junction bases: 9. The CDR3 DNA reads as TGTGCCAGTACCCGGGACAGGGGAAAGTACGAGCAGTACTTC. Translation gives CASTRDRGKYEQYF.

The chain carries TRBV6-2 or TRBV6-3 and TRBJ2-7, with D possibly being TRBD1 (5 bases). The V gene lost 0 bases and the J gene lost 3 bases, with 21 bases spanning the gap. This CDR3 spans 18 amino acids. CDR1 is MNHEY, CDR2 SVGEGT, per germline. DNA of the CDR3: TGTGCCAGCAGTTACTCGACAGAAGACACCATCGGAAACTACGAGCAGTACTTC. Its translation: CASSYSTEDTIGNYEQYF.

Written as DNA, the CDR3 is TGTGCCAGTAACGGGGAGGAGAAACTGTTTTTT. Its protein is CASNGEEKLFF. The chain has TRBV19 and TRBJ1-4; D uncertain. V lost 7 bases to trimming and J lost 11 bases, with 11 bases between them. The length of the CDR3 is 11 residues. The germline V gene has CDR1 LNHDA and CDR2 SQIVND (reference sequence). Drawing the rest from reference TRBV19 and TRBJ1-4, the complete variable domain is DGGITQSPKYLFRKEGQNVTLSCEQNLNHDAMYWYRQDPGQGLRLIYYSQIVNDFQKGDIAEGYSVSREKKESFPLTVTSAQKNPTAFYLCASNGEEKLFFGSGTQLSVL.

The chain recombines TRBV7-8 with TRBJ1-1; 7 nucleotides line up with TRBD1. CDR1 and CDR2 from the germline V gene are SGHVS and FQNEAQ. The CDR3 consists of 17 residues. V was pared by 5 bases and J by 0 bases, with 12 bases of the junction left unmatched. CDR3: CASSPVKAGGMNTEAFF. The CDR3 DNA reads as TGTGCCAGCAGCCCCGTCAAGGCAGGGGGGATGAACACTGAAGCTTTCTTT.

V gene TRBV5-1 combines with J gene TRBJ1-2, with TRBD1 as a possible D gene (5 bases). The V gene's germline CDR1 is SGHRS and CDR2 YFSETQ. The CDR3 contains 12 residues. The V end lost 6 bases, the J end lost 8 bases, and 14 bases lay between the germline ends. In DNA, the CDR3 is TGCGCCAGCACCCAGGGCGGGGACGGCTACACCTTC. It translates to CASTQGGDGYTF.

This clone is a singleton in its sample. The gene calls are TRBV5-1 and TRBJ1-2; the D is unclear. The V end was cut by 0 bases, the J end by 4 bases, with 7 bases between. Germline values: CDR1 SGHRS, CDR2 YFSETQ. This CDR3 has 13 amino acids. The CDR3 bases are TGCGCCAGCAGCTTGGGGGGAGGCTATGGCTACACCTTC. Amino acids: CASSLGGGYGYTF.

The chain couples TRBV19 to TRBJ2-1; TRBD1 agrees at 11 bases. The V segment lost 1 base and the J segment 7 bases; nucleotides outside the gene matches: 9. The CDR3 has 17 amino acids. Looked up from germline, CDR1 is LNHDA and CDR2 is SQIVND (reference sequence). This CDR3 is CASSIGYGGQGANEQFF. Written as DNA, the CDR3 is TGTGCCAGTAGTATAGGGTACGGAGGACAGGGGGCGAATGAGCAGTTCTTC.